Shown below are 21 T cell receptor beta chains from a single sample sequenced in a study of beta chain features in type 1 diabetes. Expressed TCRB transcripts were sequenced after all isolated RNA was converted to cDNA. This table comes from immunoSEQ multiplex PCR, and its TCRdb copy is limited to in-frame clones, with some not included. The table has around 500,000 clones, over 10% seen once. Material: naive CD4+ T cells from blood. The receptor source for this set is a young woman in good health.

This clone was seen a few times. In the same sample, other DNA sequences code for this CDR3. The rearrangement uses TRBV7-2 and TRBJ2-5; D is possibly TRBD1 (6 bases). This CDR3 has 13 amino acids. From germline, CDR1 is SGHTA and CDR2 FQGNSA. Trimming took off 5 bases at V and 4 bases at J, with 11 bases between the two ends. The CDR3 nucleotides are TGTGCCAGCAGCAGCAGGGGTCGAGAGACCCAGTACTTC. Translated, it gives CASSSRGRETQYF.

This clone has a handful of counts. The rearrangement joins TRBV29-1 to TRBJ2-3, with D perhaps matching TRBD2 (6 bases). The CDR3 loop spans 13 amino acids. CDR1 SQVTM and CDR2 ANQGSEA come from the germline V gene. With 6 bases removed from V and 4 bases from J, the gap between germline ends came to 14 bases. CDR3: CSVAGTYSDTQYF. CDR3 DNA sequence: TGCAGCGTAGCCGGGACTTATTCAGATACGCAGTATTTT.

This clone has a count of ten or more. The gene calls are TRBV28 and TRBJ2-7, with D tentatively TRBD2 (5 bases). V was clipped by 3 bases and J by 7 bases, with 13 bases between them. Germline V lookup: CDR1 MDHEN, CDR2 SYDVKM. This CDR3 has 13 residues. CDR3 residues: CASSFSGLREQYV. The CDR3 DNA sequence: TGTGCCAGCAGTTTCAGCGGATTGCGGGAGCAGTACGTC.

This chain joins TRBV6-5 and TRBJ2-1; D unresolved. The length of the CDR3 is 14 residues. In germline, CDR1 is MNHEY, CDR2 SVGAGI. Trimming stripped 3 bases from V and 9 bases from J, with 15 bases between. CDR3 coding DNA: TGTGCCAGCAGTTATACCACAGCGAGAAGTGAGCAGTTCTTC. Translation gives CASSYTTARSEQFF.

This clone was detected a few times. The chain employs TRBV29-1 and TRBJ1-1, with 10 bases fitting TRBD1. J gave up 1 base and V 4 bases, and 9 bases lay outside the gene matches. Germline CDR1 SQVTM, CDR2 ANQGSEA. The CDR3 has 16 residues. The CDR3: CSVAPGQGMTNTEAFF. For the CDR3, the DNA is TGCAGCGTTGCCCCGGGACAGGGGATGACGAACACTGAAGCTTTCTTT.

This clone was seen a handful of times. The chain employs TRBV7-2 and TRBJ2-7; 9 bases are shared with TRBD1. CDR3 size: 14 residues. The V segment lost 5 bases and the J segment 2 bases; nucleotides outside the gene matches: 4. Germline CDR1 and CDR2: SGHTA and FQGNSA. The chain's CDR3 is CASSGTGLPYEQYF. The CDR3 DNA reads TGTGCCAGCAGCGGGACAGGGTTACCCTACGAGCAGTACTTC.

The chain uses TRBV7-9 and TRBJ1-2, with TRBD1 matching 7 bases. CDR1 is SEHNR, CDR2 FQNEAQ, per germline (reference sequence). CDR3 length equals 14 residues. V was clipped by 4 bases and J by 5 bases; unmatched bases: 7. CDR3 nucleotides: TGTGCCAGCAGCTCGGACAGGCGAAGATATGGCTACACCTTC. Amino acid sequence: CASSSDRRRYGYTF.

This clone has a handful of counts. The chain uses TRBV7-2 and TRBJ2-6; no clear D gene. This CDR3 spans 15 amino acids. V lost 6 bases and J lost 0, with 9 bases in between. Germline V gene data show CDR1 as SGHTA and CDR2 as FQGNSA. The CDR3 protein is CASSYSSSGANVLTF. The CDR3 DNA reads as TGTGCCAGCAGTTATTCCTCCTCTGGGGCCAACGTCCTGACTTTC.

This clone was counted a few times. V and J are TRBV5-1 and TRBJ2-3; D is uncertain. The ends were cut back, 4 bases at V and 5 bases at J, with 8 bases in the middle. There are 12 residues in the CDR3. The germline gives CDR1 SGHRS, CDR2 YFSETQ. CDR3 coding DNA: TGCGCCAGCAGCCCAGCGCAAGATACGCAGTATTTT. Its translation is CASSPAQDTQYF.

The rearrangement joins TRBV20-1 to TRBJ2-5; D is uncertain. Trimming left V 6 bases short and J 10 bases short, with 15 bases between. The germline V gene encodes CDR1 DFQATT and CDR2 SNEGSKA (reference sequence). This CDR3 is 11 amino acids long. The CDR3 bases are TGCAGTGCGCAGAACGTGGGCAGCCAGTACTTC. It yields the protein CSAQNVGSQYF.

V gene TRBV11-2 combines with J gene TRBJ2-2; 7 nucleotides line up with TRBD2. This CDR3 has 16 amino acids. CDR1 and CDR2 from the germline V gene are SGHAT and FQNNGV. Germline trimming cut 3 bases from V and 3 bases from J; bases unmatched to any gene: 7. The CDR3 DNA reads TGTGCCAGCAGCTTGGTTTCTAGCGGATACACCGGGGAGCTGTTTTTT. It is translated as CASSLVSSGYTGELFF.

This clone has only a few counts. V gene TRBV9 combines with J gene TRBJ2-5, with a tentative D call TRBD1 (6 bases). The V gene's germline CDR1 is SGDLS and CDR2 YYNGEE. The CDR3 is 15 amino acids. V lost 0 bases to trimming and J lost 7 bases, with 16 bases between them. In DNA, the CDR3 is TGTGCCAGCAGCGTAGAGGGGGACACAACGAGGACCCAGTACTTC. This translates into CASSVEGDTTRTQYF.

This clone was observed a handful of times. J is TRBJ2-5 and V is TRBV18, with no clear D. Germline CDR1 KGHSH, CDR2 LQKENI. V gave up 2 bases and J gave up 5 bases, with 6 bases separating them. This CDR3 has 12 residues. In DNA, the CDR3 is TGTGCCAGCTCACCAGAATTGGAGACCCAGTACTTC. Its protein is CASSPELETQYF.

This clone has more than one count but fewer than ten. V and J are TRBV7-2 and TRBJ1-1, with D hard to call. This CDR3 contains 11 residues. V was trimmed by 7 bases and J by 4 bases, leaving 7 bases between them. Looked up from germline, CDR1 is SGHTA and CDR2 is FQGNSA. The CDR3 region is CASMAGTEAFF. The CDR3 region has the DNA TGTGCCAGCATGGCGGGCACTGAAGCTTTCTTT.

This chain uses TRBV14 with TRBJ1-5; D remains ambiguous. Trimming cost V 3 bases and J 1 base, with 7 bases left between them. The CDR3 covers 14 residues. The germline gives CDR1 SGHDN, CDR2 FVKESK. The CDR3 is CASSHQWSNQPQHF. CDR3 DNA sequence: TGTGCCAGCAGCCACCAATGGAGCAATCAGCCCCAGCATTTT.

Worth noting for this clone: Other DNA sequences of this sample code for an identical CDR3. The chain combines TRBV29-1 with TRBJ2-1; no reliable D call. The CDR3 has 11 residues. V was cut by 7 bases and J by 6 bases, with 10 bases left in between. Germline V lookup: CDR1 SQVTM, CDR2 ANQGSEA. The CDR3 coding sequence is TGCAGCGGCCGTTGGGGCAATGAGCAGTTCTTC. Translated, it gives CSGRWGNEQFF.

This clone turned up a few times. J is TRBJ1-6 and V is TRBV28; possible D gene TRBD1, 5 bases. CDR3 length: 15 amino acids. V lost 4 bases and J lost 9, with 16 bases in between. Germline assignment: CDR1 MDHEN and CDR2 SYDVKM. CDR3 nucleotide sequence: TGTGCCAGCAGTTCAGGCGACAGTTCGGTTTCACCCCTCCACTTT. Translated, it gives CASSSGDSSVSPLHF.

This clone was detected a few times. The chain joins TRBV30 to TRBJ1-5; no clear D. The V gene lost 2 bases and the J gene lost 5 bases, with 13 bases spanning the gap. This CDR3 spans 14 amino acids. Germline CDR1 GTSNPN, CDR2 SVGIG (reference sequence). CDR3 sequence reads: CAWSRKTRDQPQHF. The CDR3 bases are TGTGCCTGGAGTCGGAAAACCCGGGATCAGCCCCAGCATTTT.

This clone was detected a few times. The chain employs TRBV7-2 and TRBJ1-5; D uncertain. Germline CDR1 and CDR2: SGHTA and FQGNSA. The CDR3 length is 15 residues. V was trimmed by 5 bases and J by 2 bases, leaving 13 bases between them. CDR3: CASSLTVLGNQPQHF. CDR3 coding DNA: TGTGCCAGCAGCCTAACAGTCCTGGGCAATCAGCCCCAGCATTTT.

This clone was counted a few times. This chain joins TRBV7-2 and TRBJ1-3; the D gene is possibly TRBD1 (6 bases). Deletions cut 3 bases from V and 2 bases from J, with 11 bases between. The CDR3 has 15 residues. Germline CDR1 SGHTA, CDR2 FQGNSA. For the CDR3, the DNA is TGTGCCAGCAGCTTTACGACAGGTGCTGGAAACACCATATATTTT. Translation: CASSFTTGAGNTIYF.

This clone was counted a few times. The chain links TRBV30 to TRBJ1-1, with D possibly being TRBD1 (5 bases). This CDR3 is built from 12 residues. V lost 4 bases to trimming and J lost 9 bases, with 15 bases between them. The germline gives CDR1 GTSNPN, CDR2 SVGIG (reference sequence). This CDR3 reads CAWTGAGTQAFF. In DNA, the CDR3 is TGTGCCTGGACCGGAGCCGGGACCCAAGCTTTCTTT.